This T cell receptor beta chain was observed in a study of T cells after posttransplantation cyclophosphamide. Study-wide results and caveats: TRB overlap between skin or GI tissue T cells and blood was limited.

Germline-derived CDR1 and CDR2 are ENHRY and SYGVKD. V shed 8 bases and J shed 7 bases, with 14 bases lying between them. This CDR3 has 12 amino acids. This clone was detected ten times or more. Its antigen is undetermined. Sequencing was performed with immunoSEQ multiplex PCR; in TCRdb, only in-frame clones are kept and a portion is missing. The table records 40,000 to 55,000 clones without singletons, the ten largest covering around 2.2%. The TCR sequence derives from a man aged 35-49 years in good health, CMV-negative, and a related stem cell transplant donor. V and J are TRBV10-3 and TRBJ1-2, with D maybe TRBD1 (6 bases). Sequencing was performed on PBMCs. The CDR3 nucleotides read TGTGCCATCTGGGGGGGGCAGGGTGGCTACACCTTC. Amino acid sequence: CAIWGGQGGYTF.